Listed below are T cell receptor beta chains from one sample, sequenced in a study of technical replicates of blood from several donors. Sequenced by immunoSEQ multiplex PCR; TCRdb stores in-frame clones only, minus some. This table holds approximately 70,000 clones, about nine tenths found once. The specimen was PBMCs. The receptors derive from a human donor in good health. Some clones in this sample may be carry-over from other donors' samples. The CDR3 runs from the conserved cysteine through the conserved F or W. A D gene is named only where the DNA matches it firmly. Rows give clone size only sometimes, using once, few, many, or a class for an expanded clone.

v_gene	abundance	j_gene	d_gene	CDR3nt	CDR3aa
TRBV4-1	-	TRBJ2-3	TRBD2	TGCGCCAGCAGCCACCTAGCGGGAACAACAGATACGCAGTATTTT	CASSHLAGTTDTQYF
TRBV7-8	few	TRBJ2-7	-	TGTGCCAGCAGCTTCCGGGACTCCTCGACCTACGAGCAGTACTTC	CASSFRDSSTYEQYF
TRBV18	-	TRBJ2-1	-	TGTGCCAGCTCACCCGGGACAAGAAAGGTTGATGAGCAGTTCTTC	CASSPGTRKVDEQFF
TRBV5-4	-	TRBJ1-2	-	TGTGCCAGCAGCTCCGGGTCTCCGGGAGGGTATGGCTACACCTTC	CASSSGSPGGYGYTF
TRBV7-3	-	TRBJ2-6	-	TGTGCCAGCAGCTTAGTAGGGAAAAACAGGGGGGGCTCGACTGGGGCCAACGTCCTGACTTTC	CASSLVGKNRGGSTGANVLTF
TRBV27	-	TRBJ1-1	-	TGTGCCAGCACCAAATCCTGGCACACTGAAGCTTTCTTT	CASTKSWHTEAFF
TRBV18	-	TRBJ1-1	TRBD1	TGTGCCAGCTCAACCTCGACAGGGTCGAACACTGAAGCTTTCTTT	CASSTSTGSNTEAFF
TRBV4-2	-	TRBJ2-7	-	TGTGCCAGCAGCCAAGACAGGGGCTACGAGCAGTACTTC	CASSQDRGYEQYF
TRBV5-1	-	TRBJ2-7	-	TGCGCCAGCACCCTTGAGCCCAACCTTTGGCAGTACTTC	CASTLEPNLWQYF
TRBV6-5	-	TRBJ2-3	TRBD2	TGTGCCAGCAGCCGGACTAGCGGGGGGACAGATACGCAGTATTTT	CASSRTSGGTDTQYF
TRBV4-1	-	TRBJ2-7	TRBD2	TGCGCCAGCAGCCAAGTCGAAGCGGCGGGGGGCGAGCAGTACTTC	CASSQVEAAGGEQYF
TRBV4-1	-	TRBJ1-1	TRBD1	TGCGCCAGCAGCCGACGACAGGGGGCATCGGACACTGAAGCTTTCTTT	CASSRRQGASDTEAFF
TRBV15	-	TRBJ2-7	-	TGTGCCACCAGCAGAGTCGACAGGAAGGAAGAGCAGTACTTC	CATSRVDRKEEQYF
TRBV5-1	-	TRBJ2-7	-	TGCGCCAGCAGCTTGGCCACACAGGCATACGAGCAGTACTTC	CASSLATQAYEQYF
TRBV25-1	-	TRBJ2-5	TRBD1	TGTGCCAGCAGTACACAGGACAGGGCCAGTGGGGAGACCCAGTACTTC	CASSTQDRASGETQYF
TRBV6-1	-	TRBJ2-3	TRBD2	TGTGCCAGCAGTGGGACTAGCGGGGGGGCAGATACGCAGTATTTT	CASSGTSGGADTQYF
TRBV6-5	-	TRBJ1-2	-	TGTGCCAGCAGTTACTTCTCCGCGGCGGCTGGCTACACCTTC	CASSYFSAAAGYTF
TRBV7-8	-	TRBJ1-5	-	TGTGCCAGCAGCTTGCAGGAAAGTATTCAGCCCCAGCATTTT	CASSLQESIQPQHF
TRBV18	-	TRBJ2-7	-	TGTGCCAGCTCACCCTGGGGGGCCTACGAGCAGTACTTC	CASSPWGAYEQYF
TRBV9	few	TRBJ1-2	TRBD1	TGTGCCAGCAGCCCCCGGGCCGGGACAGTCTATGGCTACACCTTC	CASSPRAGTVYGYTF
TRBV9	-	TRBJ2-1	-	TGTGCCAGCAGCGTAGGATCGTCAGAACGCTCCTACAATGAGCAGTTCTTC	CASSVGSSERSYNEQFF
TRBV9	-	TRBJ1-1	TRBD1	TGTGCCAGCAGCGGGGGGGACAGGGGGTGGGACACTGAAGCTTTCTTT	CASSGGDRGWDTEAFF
TRBV7-2	-	TRBJ2-7	TRBD2	TGTGCCAGCAGCATAGGACTAGCGGGATCCTACGAGCAGTACTTC	CASSIGLAGSYEQYF
TRBV5-1	once	TRBJ2-5	-	TGCGCCAGCAGCCCCCGGGACAACCAAGAGACCCAGTACTTC	CASSPRDNQETQYF
TRBV5-3	once	TRBJ2-1	TRBD2	TGTGCCAGAAGCTTGGTTAAGGCGACCGGGACTAGCGCGGACAATGAGCAGTTCTTC	CARSLVKATGTSADNEQFF
TRBV15	-	TRBJ1-1	-	TGTGCCACCAGCGACCCGTACATACTGGGAGGAGCTTTCTTT	CATSDPYILGGAFF